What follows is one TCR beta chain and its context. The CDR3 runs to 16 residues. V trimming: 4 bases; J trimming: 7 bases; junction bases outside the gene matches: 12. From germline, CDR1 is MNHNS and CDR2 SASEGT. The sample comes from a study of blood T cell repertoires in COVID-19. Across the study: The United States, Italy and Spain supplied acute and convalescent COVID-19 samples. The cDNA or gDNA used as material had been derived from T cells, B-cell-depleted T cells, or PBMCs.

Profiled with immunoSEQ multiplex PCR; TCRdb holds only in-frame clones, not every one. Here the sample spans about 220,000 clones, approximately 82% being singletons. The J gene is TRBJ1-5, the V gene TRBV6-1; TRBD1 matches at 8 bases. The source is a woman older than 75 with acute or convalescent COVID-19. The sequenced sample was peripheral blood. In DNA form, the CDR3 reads TGTGCCAGCAGTGGTACTGGACAGGGTCGAGGCCAGCCCCAGCATTTT. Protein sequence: CASSGTGQGRGQPQHF.